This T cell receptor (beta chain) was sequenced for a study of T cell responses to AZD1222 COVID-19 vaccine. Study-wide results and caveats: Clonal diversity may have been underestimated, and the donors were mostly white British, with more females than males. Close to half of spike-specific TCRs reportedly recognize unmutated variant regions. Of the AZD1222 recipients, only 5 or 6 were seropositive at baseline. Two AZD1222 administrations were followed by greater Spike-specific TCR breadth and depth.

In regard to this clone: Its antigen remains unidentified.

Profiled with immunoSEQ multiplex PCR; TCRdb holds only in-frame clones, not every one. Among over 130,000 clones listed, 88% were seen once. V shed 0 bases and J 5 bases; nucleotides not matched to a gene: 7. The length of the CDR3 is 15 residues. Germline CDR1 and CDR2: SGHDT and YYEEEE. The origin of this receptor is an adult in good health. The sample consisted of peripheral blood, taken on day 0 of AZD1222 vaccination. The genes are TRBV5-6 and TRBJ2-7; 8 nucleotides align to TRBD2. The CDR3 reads CASSLGGLVLDEQYF. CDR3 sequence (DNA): TGTGCCAGCAGCTTGGGGGGACTAGTTTTAGACGAGCAGTACTTC.